This TCR beta chain originates from a study of blood T cells in healthy people across ages. Every participating donor contributed about 10 milliliters of peripheral blood through a draw. Study results and caveats: Any changes in expanded clonotypes were possibly confounded, as donor CMV status remained unknown.

For this clonotype: No antigen is known for it.

With a J-beta primer mix and a sample-barcoded 5' primer, a second PCR ran about 6 to 11 cycles. Each of the cDNA molecules was tagged by a template-switch adaptor with 12 random nucleotides. Each sample yielded at least 2.5 million CDR3-containing paired-end reads. In TCRdb, the 5' RACE reads were re-called with MiXCR into one record per CDR3 protein. The sample yields roughly 800,000 distinct CDR3 sequences, over 45% seen once. The CDR3 spans 14 residues. The source is a man aged 25-45 years in good health. Sequencing was done on a sample of blood. V is TRBV21-1 and J is TRBJ1-4. TRBV21-1 is deemed a pseudogene. The CDR3 protein is CASSKRHNNEKLFF. CDR3 in DNA: TGTGCCAGCAGCAAGAGGCATAATAATGAAAAACTGTTTTTT.